This T cell receptor beta chain was profiled in a study of immune reconstitution after stem cell transplant in scleroderma (dated by TCRdb to about 2017). Counted from cysteine to phenylalanine, this CDR3 has 14 amino acids. The CDR3 DNA has 42 bases and is translated from base 1. Via the germline V gene, CDR1 is SGHRS and CDR2 YFSETQ. V is pared back by 4 bases and J by 2 bases, with 13 bases lying between the germline termini. Preparation of the library involved RT-PCR. Data came from an Illumina MiSeq. TCRdb ran its own pipeline on the public reads, namely fastp trimming at Q25 and MiXCR clone calling, and kept in-frame beta chains. Every entry covers one CDR3 protein and lists the most common genes and DNA from its rows. This sample gives more than 2,000 distinct CDR3 sequences in total; about 10% of them show up just once. The top ten clonotypes cover 28% of the sample. In its sample, this clonotype comes out as medium-sized (0.01 to 0.1%). Its cognate antigen has yet to be identified. Per-base quality was not reported, and no clone a single base away is much larger than it.

The sample was acquired before or after autologous hematopoietic stem cell transplantation (not recorded which). The sequence was obtained from a female donor with systemic sclerosis. The rearrangement joined TRBV5-1 to TRBJ2-7; the D gene is perhaps TRBD2, from 5 matching bases. The CDR3 region has the sequence CASSPYGGTYEQYF. The nucleotide sequence reads as follows: TGCGCCAGCAGCCCCTACGGAGGTACCTACGAGCAGTACTTC. The variable domain in full, with residues beyond the CDR3 obtained from the reference TRBV5-1 and TRBJ2-7 genes, is KAGVTQTPRYLIKTRGQQVTLSCSPISGHRSVSWYQQTPGQGLQFLFEYFSETQRNKGNFPGRFSGRQFSNSRSEMNVSTLELGDSALYLCASSPYGGTYEQYFGPGTRLTVT.